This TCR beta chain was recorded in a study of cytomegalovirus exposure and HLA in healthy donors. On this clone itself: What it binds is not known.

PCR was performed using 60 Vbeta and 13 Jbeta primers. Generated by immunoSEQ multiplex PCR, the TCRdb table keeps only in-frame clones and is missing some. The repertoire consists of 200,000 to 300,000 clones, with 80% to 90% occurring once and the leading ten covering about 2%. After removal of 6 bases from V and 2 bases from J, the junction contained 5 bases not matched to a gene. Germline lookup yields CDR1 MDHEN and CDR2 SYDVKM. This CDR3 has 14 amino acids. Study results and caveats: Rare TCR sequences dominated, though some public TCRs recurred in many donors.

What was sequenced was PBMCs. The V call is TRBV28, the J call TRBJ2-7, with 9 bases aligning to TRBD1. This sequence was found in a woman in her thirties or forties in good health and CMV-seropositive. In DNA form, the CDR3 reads TGTGCCAGCAGATCCTGGGACAGGGCCTACGAGCAGTACTTC. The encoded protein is CASRSWDRAYEQYF.